This record looks at one T cell receptor (beta chain) sequence and its context. Its antigen is unidentified. V dropped 3 bases and J dropped 5; count of bases not matched to a gene: 7. The CDR3 contains 18 residues. Germline CDR1 is LGHNA and CDR2 is YSLEER. These data belong to a study of T cells in localized non-small cell lung cancer. TCRdb's table, derived via immunoSEQ multiplex PCR, lists solely in-frame clones and lacks some. This sample has 48,000 or so clones, with approximately 80% found just once. Findings of the study overall: Of the top 100 tumor clones, median around 50 were in adjacent lung, approximately 30 among its top 100. Because only a single region of the tumor was sequenced, heterogeneity remains possible. Longer overall survival was associated with a higher density of T cells in the blood.

The V call is TRBV4-3, the J call TRBJ2-1; TRBD2 matches at 16 bases. Sequencing used peripheral blood, obtained before any cancer treatment. This TCR was recovered from a man aged 35-69 years with stage I squamous cell lung carcinoma. The CDR3 protein is CASSQEGTSGGAHNEQFF. CDR3 DNA: TGCGCCAGCAGCCAGGAGGGGACTAGCGGGGGGGCCCACAATGAGCAGTTCTTC.